These 14 T cell receptor beta chains were all obtained from the same sample, sequenced in a study of T cell responses to AZD1222 COVID-19 vaccine. Sequencing was performed with immunoSEQ multiplex PCR; in TCRdb, only in-frame clones are kept and a portion is missing. The data contain about 160,000 clones, 92% of them seen just once; the ten biggest clones take up around 4.6%. Sequences were derived from peripheral blood, sampled on day 0 of MenACWY control vaccination. The receptor set was obtained from an adult in good health.

The V call is TRBV19, the J call TRBJ2-7, with unresolved D. Germline V lookup: CDR1 LNHDA, CDR2 SQIVND (reference sequence). This CDR3 contains 17 residues. V was trimmed by 1 base and J by 4 bases, leaving 20 bases between them. Here the CDR3 reads CASSIGLRRTQKYEQYF. As DNA, the CDR3 is TGTGCCAGTAGTATAGGTTTGAGACGGACCCAAAAGTACGAGCAGTACTTC. Combining the CDR3 with reference TRBV19 and TRBJ2-7 gives the whole variable domain DGGITQSPKYLFRKEGQNVTLSCEQNLNHDAMYWYRQDPGQGLRLIYYSQIVNDFQKGDIAEGYSVSREKKESFPLTVTSAQKNPTAFYLCASSIGLRRTQKYEQYFGPGTRLTVT.

The chain combines TRBV4-1 with TRBJ2-5; TRBD1 aligns across 7 bases. The CDR3 runs to 15 residues. The germline V gene encodes CDR1 MGHRA and CDR2 YSYEKL. Trimming cost V 1 base and J 2 bases; bases outside gene matches: 4. DNA of the CDR3: TGCGCCAGCAGCCAAGTCAAACAGGGGCAAGAGACCCAGTACTTC. Translating it yields CASSQVKQGQETQYF.

The chain links TRBV5-4 to TRBJ2-7, with D tentatively TRBD2 (6 bases). Looked up from germline, CDR1 is SGHNT and CDR2 is YYREEE (reference sequence). The germline V and J ends were trimmed by 5 bases and 0 bases, with 9 bases remaining between them. CDR3 length: 13 amino acids. The CDR3 reads CASRGGGSYEQYF. In DNA form, the CDR3 reads TGTGCCAGCAGGGGAGGAGGCTCCTACGAGCAGTACTTC.

The CDR3 DNA reads TGTGCCATCAGTGAGTTTAACAGGGCCCCCACTGAAGCTTTCTTT. It codes for CAISEFNRAPTEAFF. The rearrangement joins TRBV10-3 to TRBJ1-1; a weak D match, TRBD1 (6 bases). V was clipped by 1 base and J by 4 bases, with 13 bases between them. There are 15 residues in the CDR3. Germline CDR1 and CDR2: ENHRY and SYGVKD.

The chain uses TRBV4-2 and TRBJ1-4, with D possibly TRBD1 on 6 matching bases. Germline V gives CDR1 LGHNA, CDR2 YNFKEQ. V was cut by 0 bases and J by 8 bases, with 10 bases left in between. The CDR3 runs 14 residues. The CDR3 here is CASSQDWTVEKLFF. Written as DNA, the CDR3 is TGTGCCAGCAGCCAAGATTGGACAGTCGAAAAACTGTTTTTT.

This clone was seen a handful of times. The chain has TRBV7-9 and TRBJ2-1; 11 nucleotides align to TRBD2. V was clipped by 0 bases and J by 8 bases; unmatched bases: 6. The germline V gene has CDR1 SEHNR and CDR2 FQNEAQ (reference sequence). The CDR3 consists of 16 residues. The CDR3 bases are TGTGCCAGCAGCTTAGCTAGCGGGAGGGTACTGGATGAGCAGTTCTTC. It encodes CASSLASGRVLDEQFF.

CDR3 DNA: TGTGCCAGCAGCTTAGCGGAGACAGGAATTTCCTACGAGCAGTACTTC. It codes for CASSLAETGISYEQYF. V is TRBV7-9 and J is TRBJ2-7, with D perhaps matching TRBD1 (6 bases). The germline V gene has CDR1 SEHNR and CDR2 FQNEAQ (reference sequence). V lost 0 bases and J lost 1, with 13 bases in between. The CDR3 runs to 16 residues.

The genes are TRBV2 and TRBJ2-1, with a tentative D call TRBD1 (6 bases). Deletions cut 3 bases from V and 10 bases from J, with 19 bases between. CDR3 size: 15 residues. CDR1 and CDR2 (germline): SNHLY, FYNNEI. CDR3 in amino acids: CASSEVRSLTGEQFF. In nucleotides, the CDR3 is TGTGCCAGCAGTGAGGTGAGGAGCCTCACAGGGGAGCAGTTCTTC.

The chain couples TRBV6-5 to TRBJ1-3; D gene unclear. The V end lost 7 bases, the J end lost 0 bases, and 13 bases lay between the germline ends. Germline-derived CDR1 and CDR2 are MNHEY and SVGAGI. The CDR3 length is 15 residues. The chain's CDR3 is CASTSRLDSGNTIYF. CDR3 coding DNA: TGTGCCAGCACCTCTCGTTTGGACTCTGGAAACACCATATATTTT.

This rearrangement joins TRBV12-3 or TRBV12-4 to TRBJ2-1; 7 positions agree with TRBD2. This CDR3 is 13 amino acids long. J lost 9 bases, V lost 4 bases, and 6 bases had no gene match. CDR3 protein: CASSYTSVAEQFF. The CDR3, as DNA: TGTGCCAGCAGTTATACTAGCGTGGCTGAGCAGTTCTTC.

The chain links TRBV12-2 to TRBJ1-5; the table's D gene call, TRBD1, was not cross checked with the DNA. TRBV12-2 has pseudogene status. The length of the CDR3 is 18 residues. This CDR3 reads CASRLALTGQASNQPQHF. Written as DNA, the CDR3 is TGTGCAAGTCGCTTAGCGCTAACCGGACAGGCTAGCAATCAGCCCCAGCATTTT.

This chain uses TRBV9 with TRBJ2-7, with D unresolved. The V and J ends lost 0 bases and 6 bases respectively, with 10 bases between them. Germline lookup yields CDR1 SGDLS and CDR2 YYNGEE. CDR3 size: 13 residues. The CDR3 loop is CASSVEISTEQYF. The CDR3 coding sequence is TGTGCCAGCAGCGTAGAAATATCAACCGAGCAGTACTTC.

The gene calls are TRBV2 and TRBJ2-5; 8 bases match TRBD1. This CDR3 contains 15 residues. The germline V gene encodes CDR1 SNHLY and CDR2 FYNNEI. V was clipped by 6 bases and J by 1 base; unmatched bases: 7. The DNA of the CDR3 is TGTGCCAGCAGACCAGACAGGGGCCCCCAAGAGACCCAGTACTTC. Its translation is CASRPDRGPQETQYF.

As regards this clone: Other nucleotide sequences in the sample specify the same CDR3. The rearrangement uses TRBV5-1 and TRBJ2-7; D is undetermined. Looked up from germline, CDR1 is SGHRS and CDR2 is YFSETQ. The ends were cut back, 0 bases at V and 0 bases at J, with 10 bases in the middle. The CDR3 spans 15 residues. In nucleotides, the CDR3 is TGCGCCAGCAGCTTGGACGGATCCAGCTCCTACGAGCAGTACTTC. This gives the protein CASSLDGSSSYEQYF.